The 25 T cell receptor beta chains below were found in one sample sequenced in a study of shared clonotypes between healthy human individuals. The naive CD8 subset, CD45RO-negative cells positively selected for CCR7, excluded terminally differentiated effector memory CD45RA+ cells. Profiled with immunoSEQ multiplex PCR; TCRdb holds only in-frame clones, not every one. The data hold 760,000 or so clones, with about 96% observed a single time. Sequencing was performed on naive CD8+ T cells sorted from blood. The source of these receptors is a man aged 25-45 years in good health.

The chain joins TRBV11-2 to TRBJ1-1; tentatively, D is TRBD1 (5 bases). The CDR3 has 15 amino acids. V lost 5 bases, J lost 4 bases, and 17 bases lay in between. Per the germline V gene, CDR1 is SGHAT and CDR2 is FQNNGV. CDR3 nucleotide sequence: TGTGCCAGCAGCGATGCAGCAGGGTCGGGCACTGAAGCTTTCTTT. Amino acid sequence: CASSDAAGSGTEAFF.

CDR3 loop: CASSVESQGSSTDTQYF. CDR3 coding DNA: TGTGCCAGCAGCGTAGAGTCCCAGGGGTCTAGCACAGATACGCAGTATTTT. The chain recombines TRBV9 with TRBJ2-3; a possible D gene is TRBD1 (6 bases). The CDR3 has 17 residues. The germline gives CDR1 SGDLS, CDR2 YYNGEE. Trimming removed 0 bases at V and 0 bases at J, with 14 bases between.

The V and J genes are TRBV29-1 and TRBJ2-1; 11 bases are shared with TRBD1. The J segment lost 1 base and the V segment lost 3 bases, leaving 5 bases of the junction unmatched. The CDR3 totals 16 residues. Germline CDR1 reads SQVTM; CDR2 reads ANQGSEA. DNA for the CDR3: TGCAGCGTTGAGGGCCGGGACAGGGGGTCCTACAATGAGCAGTTCTTC. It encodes CSVEGRDRGSYNEQFF.

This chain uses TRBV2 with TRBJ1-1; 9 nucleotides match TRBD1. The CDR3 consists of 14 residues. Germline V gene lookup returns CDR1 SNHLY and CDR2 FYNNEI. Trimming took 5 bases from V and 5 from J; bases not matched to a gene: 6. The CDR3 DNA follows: TGTGCCAGCAGTACCGGACAGGGGAGTACTGAAGCTTTCTTT. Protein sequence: CASSTGQGSTEAFF.

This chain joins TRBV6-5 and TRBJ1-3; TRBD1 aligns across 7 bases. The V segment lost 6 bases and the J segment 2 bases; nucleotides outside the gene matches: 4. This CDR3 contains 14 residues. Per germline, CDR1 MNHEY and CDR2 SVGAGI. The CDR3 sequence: CASRDTGAGNTIYF. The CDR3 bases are TGTGCCAGCAGAGACACAGGGGCTGGAAACACCATATATTTT.

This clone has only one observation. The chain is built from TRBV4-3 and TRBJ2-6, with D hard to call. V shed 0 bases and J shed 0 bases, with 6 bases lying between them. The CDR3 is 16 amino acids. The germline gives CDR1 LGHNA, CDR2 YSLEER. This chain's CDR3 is CASSQEVLSGANVLTF. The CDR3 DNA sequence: TGCGCCAGCAGCCAAGAGGTCCTCTCTGGGGCCAACGTCCTGACTTTC.

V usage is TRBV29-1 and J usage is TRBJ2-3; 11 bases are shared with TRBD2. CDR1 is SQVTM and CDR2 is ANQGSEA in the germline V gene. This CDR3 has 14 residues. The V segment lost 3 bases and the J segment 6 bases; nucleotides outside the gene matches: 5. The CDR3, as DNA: TGCAGCGTTGATCCTAGCGGGAGGTTGGATACGCAGTATTTT. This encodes CSVDPSGRLDTQYF.

The CDR3 loop is CASSLTEGYYGYTF. Written as DNA, the CDR3 is TGTGCCAGCAGTTTAACGGAAGGGTACTATGGCTACACCTTC. The gene calls are TRBV28 and TRBJ1-2; D gene ambiguous. Germline lookup yields CDR1 MDHEN and CDR2 SYDVKM. V gave up 2 bases and J gave up 3 bases, with 10 bases separating them. There are 14 residues in the CDR3.

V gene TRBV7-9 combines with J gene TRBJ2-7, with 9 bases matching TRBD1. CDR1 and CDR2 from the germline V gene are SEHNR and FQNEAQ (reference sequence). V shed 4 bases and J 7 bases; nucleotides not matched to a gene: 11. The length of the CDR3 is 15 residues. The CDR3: CASSSRTGADGEQYF. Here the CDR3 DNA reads TGTGCCAGCAGCTCCAGGACAGGGGCGGACGGGGAGCAGTACTTC.

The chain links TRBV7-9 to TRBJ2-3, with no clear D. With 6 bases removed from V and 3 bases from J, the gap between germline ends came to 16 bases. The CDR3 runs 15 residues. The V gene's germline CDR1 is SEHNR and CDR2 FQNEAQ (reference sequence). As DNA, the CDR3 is TGTGCCAGCAGTCCACCAGAAAAACGTACAGATACGCAGTATTTT. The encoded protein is CASSPPEKRTDTQYF.

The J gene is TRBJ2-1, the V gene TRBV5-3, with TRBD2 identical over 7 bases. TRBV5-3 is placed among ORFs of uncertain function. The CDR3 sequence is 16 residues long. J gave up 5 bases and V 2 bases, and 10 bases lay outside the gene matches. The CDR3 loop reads CARSFLRESRHNEQFF. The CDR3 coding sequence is TGTGCCAGAAGCTTTTTGCGGGAGAGTCGACACAATGAGCAGTTCTTC.

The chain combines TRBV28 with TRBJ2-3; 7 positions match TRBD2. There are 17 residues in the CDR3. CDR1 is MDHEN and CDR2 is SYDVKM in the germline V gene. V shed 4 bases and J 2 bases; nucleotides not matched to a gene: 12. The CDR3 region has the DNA TGTGCCAGCAGTTCCCAGTCGATCGGGAGGAACACAGATACGCAGTATTTT. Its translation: CASSSQSIGRNTDTQYF. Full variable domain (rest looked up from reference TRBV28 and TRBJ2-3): DVKVTQSSRYLVKRTGEKVFLECVQDMDHENMFWYRQDPGLGLRLIYFSYDVKMKEKGDIPEGYSVSREKKERFSLILESASTNQTSMYLCASSSQSIGRNTDTQYFGPGTRLTVL.

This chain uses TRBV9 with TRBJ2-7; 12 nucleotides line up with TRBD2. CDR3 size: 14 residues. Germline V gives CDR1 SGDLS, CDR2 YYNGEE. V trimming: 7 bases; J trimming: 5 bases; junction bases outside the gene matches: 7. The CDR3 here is CASGRLAGDDEQYF. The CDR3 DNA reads TGTGCCAGCGGGAGACTAGCGGGAGACGACGAGCAGTACTTC.

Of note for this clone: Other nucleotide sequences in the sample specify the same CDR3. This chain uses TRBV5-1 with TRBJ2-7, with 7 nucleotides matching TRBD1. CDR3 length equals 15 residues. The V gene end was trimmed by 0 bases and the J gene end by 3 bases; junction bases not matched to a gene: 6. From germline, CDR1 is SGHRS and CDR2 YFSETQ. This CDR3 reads CASSLAAQGVYEQYF. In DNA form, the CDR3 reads TGCGCCAGCAGCTTGGCCGCTCAGGGGGTCTACGAGCAGTACTTC.

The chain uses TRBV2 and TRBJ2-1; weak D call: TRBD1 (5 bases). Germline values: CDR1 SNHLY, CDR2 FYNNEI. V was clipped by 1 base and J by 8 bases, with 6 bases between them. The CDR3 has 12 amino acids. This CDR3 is CASSEGGHEQFF. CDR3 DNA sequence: TGTGCCAGCAGTGAAGGGGGCCATGAGCAGTTCTTC.

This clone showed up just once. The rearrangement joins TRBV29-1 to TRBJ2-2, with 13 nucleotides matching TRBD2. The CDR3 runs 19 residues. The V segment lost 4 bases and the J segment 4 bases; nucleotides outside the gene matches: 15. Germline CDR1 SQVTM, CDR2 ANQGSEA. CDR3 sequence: CSVVGGLAGRKTTTGELFF. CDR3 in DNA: TGCAGCGTTGTGGGGGGACTAGCGGGACGTAAGACGACCACCGGGGAGCTGTTTTTT.

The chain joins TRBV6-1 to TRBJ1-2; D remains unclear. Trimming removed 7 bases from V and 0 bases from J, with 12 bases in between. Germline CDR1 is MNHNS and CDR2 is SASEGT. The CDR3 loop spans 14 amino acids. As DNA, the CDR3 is TGTGCCAGCATCCATCCGTTAGCTAACTATGGCTACACCTTC. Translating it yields CASIHPLANYGYTF.

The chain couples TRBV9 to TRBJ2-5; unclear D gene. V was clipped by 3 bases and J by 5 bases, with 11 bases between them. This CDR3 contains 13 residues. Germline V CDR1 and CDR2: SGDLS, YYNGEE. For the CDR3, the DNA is TGTGCCAGCAGCGGTCGGCTCTCGGAGACCCAGTACTTC. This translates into CASSGRLSETQYF.

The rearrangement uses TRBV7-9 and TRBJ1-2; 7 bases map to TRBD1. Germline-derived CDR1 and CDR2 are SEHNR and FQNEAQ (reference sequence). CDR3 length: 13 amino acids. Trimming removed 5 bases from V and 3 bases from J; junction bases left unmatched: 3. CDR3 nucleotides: TGTGCCAGCAGCACAGGGACAGACTATGGCTACACCTTC. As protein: CASSTGTDYGYTF.

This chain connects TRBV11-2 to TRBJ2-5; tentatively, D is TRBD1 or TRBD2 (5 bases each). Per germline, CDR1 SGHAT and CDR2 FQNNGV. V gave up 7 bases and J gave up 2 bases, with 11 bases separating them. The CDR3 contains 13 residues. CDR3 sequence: CASNGGGQETQYF. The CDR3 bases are TGTGCCAGCAACGGTGGGGGACAAGAGACCCAGTACTTC. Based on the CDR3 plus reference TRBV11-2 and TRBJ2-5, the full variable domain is EAGVAQSPRYKIIEKRQSVAFWCNPISGHATLYWYQQILGQGPKLLIQFQNNGVVDDSQLPKDRFSAERLKGVDSTLKIQPAKLEDSAVYLCASNGGGQETQYFGPGTRLLVL.

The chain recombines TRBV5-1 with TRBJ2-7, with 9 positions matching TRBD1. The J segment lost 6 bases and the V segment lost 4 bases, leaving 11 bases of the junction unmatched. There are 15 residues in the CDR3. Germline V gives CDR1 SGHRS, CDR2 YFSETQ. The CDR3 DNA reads TGCGCCAGCAGCGCCCCAGGTGACAGGGGGGCCGAGCAGTACTTC. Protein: CASSAPGDRGAEQYF. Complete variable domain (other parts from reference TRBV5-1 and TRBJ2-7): KAGVTQTPRYLIKTRGQQVTLSCSPISGHRSVSWYQQTPGQGLQFLFEYFSETQRNKGNFPGRFSGRQFSNSRSEMNVSTLELGDSALYLCASSAPGDRGAEQYFGPGTRLTVT.

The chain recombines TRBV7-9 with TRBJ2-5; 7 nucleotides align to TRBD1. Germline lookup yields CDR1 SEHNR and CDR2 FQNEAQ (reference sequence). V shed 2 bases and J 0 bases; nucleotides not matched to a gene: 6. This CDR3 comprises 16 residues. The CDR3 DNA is TGTGCCAGCAGCTTATTACGACAGGGCCACCAAGAGACCCAGTACTTC. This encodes CASSLLRQGHQETQYF.

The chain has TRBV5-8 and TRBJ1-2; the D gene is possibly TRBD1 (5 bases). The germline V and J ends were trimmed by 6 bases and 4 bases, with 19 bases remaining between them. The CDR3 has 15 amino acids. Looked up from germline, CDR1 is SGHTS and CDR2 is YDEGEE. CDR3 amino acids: CASILGAHIGYGYTF. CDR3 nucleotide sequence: TGTGCCAGCATCCTTGGGGCCCACATTGGCTATGGCTACACCTTC.

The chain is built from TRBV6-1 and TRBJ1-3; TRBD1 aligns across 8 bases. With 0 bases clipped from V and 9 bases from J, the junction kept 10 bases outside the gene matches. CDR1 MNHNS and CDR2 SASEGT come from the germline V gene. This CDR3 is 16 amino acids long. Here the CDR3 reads CASSEAGTGLGGTIYF. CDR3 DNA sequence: TGTGCCAGCAGTGAAGCGGGGACAGGTTTGGGAGGCACCATATATTTT.

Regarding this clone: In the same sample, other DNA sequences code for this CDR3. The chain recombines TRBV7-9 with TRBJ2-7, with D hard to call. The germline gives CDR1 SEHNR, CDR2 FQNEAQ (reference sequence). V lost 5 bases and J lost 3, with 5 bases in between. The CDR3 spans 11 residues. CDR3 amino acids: CASSNNYEQYF. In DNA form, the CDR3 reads TGTGCCAGCAGCAACAACTACGAGCAGTACTTC.